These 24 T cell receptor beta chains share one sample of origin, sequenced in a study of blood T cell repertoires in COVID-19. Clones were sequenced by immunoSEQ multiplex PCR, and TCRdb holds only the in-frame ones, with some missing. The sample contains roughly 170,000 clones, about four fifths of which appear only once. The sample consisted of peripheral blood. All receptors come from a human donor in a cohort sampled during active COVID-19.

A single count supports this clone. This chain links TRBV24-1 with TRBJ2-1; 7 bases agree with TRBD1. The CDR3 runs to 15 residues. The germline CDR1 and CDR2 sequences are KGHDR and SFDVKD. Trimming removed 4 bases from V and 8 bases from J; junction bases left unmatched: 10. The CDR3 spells CATSDPRQGADEQFF. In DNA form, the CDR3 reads TGTGCCACCAGTGACCCTCGACAGGGAGCCGATGAGCAGTTCTTC.

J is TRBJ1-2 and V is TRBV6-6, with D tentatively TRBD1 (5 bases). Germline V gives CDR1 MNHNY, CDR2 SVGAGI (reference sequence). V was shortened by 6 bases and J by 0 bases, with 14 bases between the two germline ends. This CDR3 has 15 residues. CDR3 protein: CASSPGAAPNYGYTF. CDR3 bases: TGTGCCAGCAGCCCTGGGGCAGCCCCTAACTATGGCTACACCTTC.

The CDR3 protein is CASSYRAVEGNQPQHF. For the CDR3, the DNA is TGTGCCAGCAGTTACCGTGCAGTGGAGGGGAATCAGCCCCAGCATTTT. The chain links TRBV6-5 to TRBJ1-5; weak D call: TRBD1 (5 bases). The V end was cut by 2 bases, the J end by 4 bases, with 15 bases between. Germline CDR1 and CDR2: MNHEY and SVGAGI. CDR3 length equals 16 residues.

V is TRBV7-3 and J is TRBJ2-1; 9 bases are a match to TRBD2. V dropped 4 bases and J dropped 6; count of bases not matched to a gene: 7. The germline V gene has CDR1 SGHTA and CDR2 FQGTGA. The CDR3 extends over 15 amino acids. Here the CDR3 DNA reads TGTGCCAGCAGCTCCTCTAGCGGGGAAACCAATGAGCAGTTCTTC. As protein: CASSSSSGETNEQFF.

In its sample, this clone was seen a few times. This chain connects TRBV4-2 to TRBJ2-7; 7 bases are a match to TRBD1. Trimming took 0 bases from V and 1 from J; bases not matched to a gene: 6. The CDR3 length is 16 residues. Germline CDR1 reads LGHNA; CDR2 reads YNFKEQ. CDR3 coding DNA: TGTGCCAGCAGCCAAGACGAGGGGGCGTCATCCTACGAGCAGTACTTC. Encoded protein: CASSQDEGASSYEQYF.

CDR3 amino acids: CASSLSGTGGSPLHF. The DNA for the CDR3 is TGTGCCAGCAGCCTTTCCGGGACAGGAGGTTCACCCCTCCACTTT. The V gene is TRBV6-5, the J gene TRBJ1-6, with 8 bases lining up with TRBD1. The CDR3 has 15 residues. V lost 6 bases and J lost 9; bases outside the gene matches: 10. In germline, CDR1 is MNHEY, CDR2 SVGAGI.

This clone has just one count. The CDR3 is CASSDQGFGEKLFF. DNA of the CDR3: TGTGCCAGCAGCGACCAGGGGTTCGGAGAAAAACTGTTTTTT. This chain links TRBV5-5 with TRBJ1-4, with a possible D match to TRBD1 (6 bases). This CDR3 contains 14 residues. The V end was cut by 4 bases, the J end by 8 bases, with 15 bases between. The germline V gene encodes CDR1 SGHKS and CDR2 YYEKEE (reference sequence).

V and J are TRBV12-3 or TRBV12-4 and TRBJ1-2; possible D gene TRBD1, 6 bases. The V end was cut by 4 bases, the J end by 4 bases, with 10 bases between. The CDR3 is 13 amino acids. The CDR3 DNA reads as TGTGCCAGCAGTTCAGGGGTCCGCTATGGCTACACCTTC. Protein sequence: CASSSGVRYGYTF.

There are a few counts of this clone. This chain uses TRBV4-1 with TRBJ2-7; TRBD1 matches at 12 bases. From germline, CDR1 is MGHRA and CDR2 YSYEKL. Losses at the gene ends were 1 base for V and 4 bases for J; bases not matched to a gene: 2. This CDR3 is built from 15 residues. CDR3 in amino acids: CASSQVGQGAYEQYF. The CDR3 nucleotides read TGCGCCAGCAGCCAAGTGGGACAGGGGGCTTACGAGCAGTACTTC.

The CDR3 coding sequence is TGCGCCAGCAGCTCCCTGAGGAACACTGAAGCTTTCTTT. It is translated as CASSSLRNTEAFF. The rearrangement joins TRBV4-1 to TRBJ1-1; D uncertain. CDR1 and CDR2 (germline): MGHRA, YSYEKL. The CDR3 runs 13 residues. V was shortened by 5 bases and J by 1 base, with 8 bases between the two germline ends.

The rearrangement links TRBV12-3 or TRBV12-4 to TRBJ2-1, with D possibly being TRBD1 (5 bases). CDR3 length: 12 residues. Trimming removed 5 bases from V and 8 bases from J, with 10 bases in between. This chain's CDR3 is CASSQGYDEQFF. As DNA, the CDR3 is TGTGCCAGCAGTCAGGGTTACGATGAGCAGTTCTTC.

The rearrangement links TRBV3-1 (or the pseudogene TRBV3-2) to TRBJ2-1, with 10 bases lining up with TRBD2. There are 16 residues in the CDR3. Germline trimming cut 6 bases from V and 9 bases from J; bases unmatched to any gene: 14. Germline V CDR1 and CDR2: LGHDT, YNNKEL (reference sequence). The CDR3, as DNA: TGTGCCAGCAGTCCAGCAGCGGGGGGGCCAATGGCTGAGCAGTTCTTC. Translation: CASSPAAGGPMAEQFF.

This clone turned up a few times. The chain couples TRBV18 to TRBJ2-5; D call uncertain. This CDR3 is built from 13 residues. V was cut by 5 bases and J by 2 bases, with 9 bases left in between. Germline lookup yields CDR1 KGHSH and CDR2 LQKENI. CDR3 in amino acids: CASSRASQETQYF. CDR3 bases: TGTGCCAGCTCAAGAGCGAGTCAAGAGACCCAGTACTTC. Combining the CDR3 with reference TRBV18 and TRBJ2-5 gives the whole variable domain NAGVMQNPRHLVRRRGQEARLRCSPMKGHSHVYWYRQLPEEGLKFMVYLQKENIIDESGMPKERFSAEFPKEGPSILRIQQVVRGDSAAYFCASSRASQETQYFGPGTRLLVL.

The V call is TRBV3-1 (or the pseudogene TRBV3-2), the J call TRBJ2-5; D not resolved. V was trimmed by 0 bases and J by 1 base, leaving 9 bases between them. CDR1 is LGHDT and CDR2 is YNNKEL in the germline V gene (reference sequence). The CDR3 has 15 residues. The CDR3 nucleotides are TGTGCCAGCAGCCAAGAATCGCTAGGCCAAGAGACCCAGTACTTC. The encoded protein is CASSQESLGQETQYF.

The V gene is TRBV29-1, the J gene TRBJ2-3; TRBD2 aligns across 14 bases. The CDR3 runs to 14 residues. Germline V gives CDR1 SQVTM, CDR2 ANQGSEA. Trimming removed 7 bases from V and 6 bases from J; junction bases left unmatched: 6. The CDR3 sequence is CSARLAGGPDTQYF. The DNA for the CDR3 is TGCAGCGCCCGACTAGCGGGGGGGCCCGATACGCAGTATTTT.

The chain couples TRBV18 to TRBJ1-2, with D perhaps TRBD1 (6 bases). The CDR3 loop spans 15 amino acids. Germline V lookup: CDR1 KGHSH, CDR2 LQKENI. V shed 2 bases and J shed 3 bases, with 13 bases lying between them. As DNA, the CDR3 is TGTGCCAGCTCACCAACTTCGGACAGAGACTATGGCTACACCTTC. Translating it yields CASSPTSDRDYGYTF.

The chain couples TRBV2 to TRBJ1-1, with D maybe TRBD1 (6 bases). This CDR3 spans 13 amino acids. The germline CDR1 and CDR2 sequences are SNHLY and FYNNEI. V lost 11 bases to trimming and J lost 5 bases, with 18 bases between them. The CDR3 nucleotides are TGTGCCGGACAGAAAGCGGGACGAACTGAAGCTTTCTTT. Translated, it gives CAGQKAGRTEAFF.

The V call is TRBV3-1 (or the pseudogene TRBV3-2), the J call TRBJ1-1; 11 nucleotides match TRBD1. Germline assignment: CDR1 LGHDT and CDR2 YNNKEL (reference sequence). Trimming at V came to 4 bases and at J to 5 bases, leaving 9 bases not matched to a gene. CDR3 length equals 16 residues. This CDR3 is CASSPFSGTGGTEAFF. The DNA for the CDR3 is TGTGCCAGCAGCCCGTTTTCCGGGACAGGGGGAACTGAAGCTTTCTTT.

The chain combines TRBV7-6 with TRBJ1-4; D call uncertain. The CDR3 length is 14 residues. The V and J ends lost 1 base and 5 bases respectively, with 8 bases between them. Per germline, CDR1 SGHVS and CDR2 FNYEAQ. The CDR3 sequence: CASSLGGINEKLFF. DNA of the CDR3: TGTGCCAGCAGCTTAGGAGGGATAAATGAAAAACTGTTTTTT.

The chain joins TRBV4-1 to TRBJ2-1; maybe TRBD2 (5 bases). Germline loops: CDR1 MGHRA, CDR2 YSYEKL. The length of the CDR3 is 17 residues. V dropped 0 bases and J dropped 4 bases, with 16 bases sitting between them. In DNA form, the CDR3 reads TGCGCCAGCAGCCAAGACACCGGACTCTTAGGTTACAATGAGCAGTTCTTC. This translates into CASSQDTGLLGYNEQFF.

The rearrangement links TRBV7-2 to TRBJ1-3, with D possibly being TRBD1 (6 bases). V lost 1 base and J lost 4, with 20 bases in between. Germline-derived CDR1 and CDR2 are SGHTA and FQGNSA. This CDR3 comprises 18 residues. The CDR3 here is CASSLVGGQSRRGNTIYF. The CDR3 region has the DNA TGTGCCAGCAGCTTAGTAGGTGGACAGTCGAGGAGAGGAAACACCATATATTTT.

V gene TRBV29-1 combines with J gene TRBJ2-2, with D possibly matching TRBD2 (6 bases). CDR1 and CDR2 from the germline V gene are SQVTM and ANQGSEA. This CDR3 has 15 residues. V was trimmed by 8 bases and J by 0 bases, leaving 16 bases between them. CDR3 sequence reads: CSISLAGTNTGELFF. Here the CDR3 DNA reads TGCAGCATATCACTGGCGGGGACGAACACCGGGGAGCTGTTTTTT.

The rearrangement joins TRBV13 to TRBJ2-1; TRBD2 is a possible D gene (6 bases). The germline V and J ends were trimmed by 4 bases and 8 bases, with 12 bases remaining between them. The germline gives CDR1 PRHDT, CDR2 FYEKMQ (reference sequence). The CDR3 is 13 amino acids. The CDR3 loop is CASSWDPGDEQFF. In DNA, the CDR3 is TGTGCCAGCAGCTGGGATCCGGGAGATGAGCAGTTCTTC.

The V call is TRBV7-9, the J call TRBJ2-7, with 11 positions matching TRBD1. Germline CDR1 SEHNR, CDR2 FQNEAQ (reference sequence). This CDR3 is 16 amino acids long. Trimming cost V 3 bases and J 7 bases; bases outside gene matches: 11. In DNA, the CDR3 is TGTGCCAGCAGCTTCCTCTCCGGACAGGGGGCAGGGGAGCAGTACTTC. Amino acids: CASSFLSGQGAGEQYF.